This T cell receptor (beta chain) was sequenced for a study of blood T cell repertoires in COVID-19. This clone was recorded a few times. The table came from immunoSEQ multiplex PCR; TCRdb's copy has only in-frame clones and leaves some out. The sample comprises about 88,000 clones, about 85% of which are singletons, and 15% rests with the top ten. Unmatched junction bases numbered 3, after V lost 1 base and J lost 2 bases. Germline CDR1 LNHDA, CDR2 SQIVND (reference sequence). This CDR3 region has 15 residues. The sequenced sample was peripheral blood. The rearrangement joins TRBV19 to TRBJ1-2, with TRBD1 matching 8 bases. The TCR comes from a male donor with acute or convalescent COVID-19. DNA for the CDR3: TGTGCCAGTAGTATAGGACAGGGGTCCAACTATGGCTACACCTTC. Its protein product is CASSIGQGSNYGYTF.